These 27 T cell receptor beta chains were sequenced from one sample in a study of T cell clonality in common variable immunodeficiency. The assay was immunoSEQ multiplex PCR, and TCRdb's table has in-frame clones only and misses some. There are tens of thousands of clones in the sample, none observed a single time. Sequencing was carried out using peripheral blood mononuclear cells. The receptor set was obtained from a person aged 18 to 69 in good health.

There are many counts of this clone. The read falls 3 residues short of the CDR3 end, and the missing part is taken from the germline J gene. V and J are TRBV13 and TRBJ2-3; TRBD2 matches 11 bases. The V gene's germline CDR1 is PRHDT and CDR2 FYEKMQ (reference sequence). V lost 1 base to trimming and J lost 6 bases; unmatched junction nucleotides: 9. The CDR3 is 17 amino acids. CDR3 DNA, as far as it was read: TGTGCCAGCAGCTTAGTTGGACTAGCGGGTGTTGATGATACG. It codes for CASSLVGLAGVDDT. In full, the CDR3 is CASSLVGLAGVDDTQYF.

On this clone itself: The read is 3 residues too short to cover the CDR3 end, so that end is filled in from the germline J gene. The V gene is TRBV7-3, the J gene TRBJ1-2; possible D gene TRBD1, 5 bases. The CDR3 loop spans 14 amino acids. The germline CDR1 and CDR2 sequences are SGHTA and FQGTGA. The CDR3 sequence: CASSLNWGLNDYTF. CDR3 DNA, as far as it was read: TGTGCCAGCAGCTTAAATTGGGGCCTCAATGAC.

This clone has a count of ten or more. With the read ending 3 residues before the CDR3 end, the germline J gene is used to fill in that end. This chain joins TRBV20-1 and TRBJ1-6; no clear D. CDR1 is DFQATT, CDR2 SNEGSKA, per germline (reference sequence). The length of the CDR3 is 11 residues. Here the CDR3 reads CSARVIDTLHF. Partial CDR3 DNA: TGCAGTGCTAGAGTCATAGACACC.

At least ten counts were recorded for this clone. The read ends 3 residues early relative to the CDR3; the germline J gene fills the gap. The J gene is TRBJ2-3, the V gene TRBV10-3; perhaps TRBD1 as D (5 bases). Trimming removed 2 bases from V and 3 bases from J, with 12 bases in between. Per the germline V gene, CDR1 is ENHRY and CDR2 is SYGVKD. The CDR3 contains 15 residues. The covered CDR3 bases are TGTGCCATCAGTGAGGGGGCTCTAGAAACAGATACG. Protein sequence: CAISEGALETDT. The whole CDR3 protein is CAISEGALETDTQYF.

This clone occurred a few times. The read ends 3 residues early relative to the CDR3; the germline J gene fills the gap. The chain uses TRBV20-1 and TRBJ2-7; TRBD2 matches at 14 bases. V trimming: 7 bases; J trimming: 0 bases; junction bases outside the gene matches: 11. The germline V gene encodes CDR1 DFQATT and CDR2 SNEGSKA (reference sequence). The CDR3 covers 17 residues. The CDR3 loop is CSVPGTSGGGSSYEQYF. CDR3 DNA (partial): TGCAGTGTGCCCGGGACTAGCGGGGGTGGTAGCTCCTACGAG.

The table lists this clone with a few counts. The sequenced fragment ends 3 residues before the CDR3 boundary, so the rest is inferred from the germline J gene. V gene TRBV7-3 combines with J gene TRBJ2-3, with TRBD2 matching over 9 bases. J was trimmed by 4 bases and V by 5 bases; bases with no gene match: 13. Germline V gene lookup returns CDR1 SGHTA and CDR2 FQGTGA. CDR3 length equals 17 residues. The sequenced CDR3 bases are TGTGCCAGCAGCCCAACCACCTCACTAGCGGGCGCAGATACG. It specifies CASSPTTSLAGADT. Given in full, the CDR3 is CASSPTTSLAGADTQYF.

This clone occurred many times. A junction boundary mismatches the germline segment, possibly from a read error. The read stops 3 residues short of the end of the CDR3; the missing end is completed from the germline J gene. The J gene is TRBJ2-1, the V gene TRBV7-7; 14 nucleotides match TRBD2. This CDR3 has 16 amino acids. From germline, CDR1 is SSHAT and CDR2 FNYEAQ (reference sequence). Incomplete CDR3 DNA: TGTGCTAGCAGCCTGACTAGCGGGAGGGCCCTCGATGAG. Its translation: CASSLTSGRALDE. The full CDR3 is CASSLTSGRALDEQFF.

This clone was recorded at least ten times. The CDR3 end falls 3 residues outside the read, so it is completed with the germline J gene. V usage is TRBV30 and J usage is TRBJ2-5, with D uncertain. Germline CDR1 is GTSNPN and CDR2 is SVGIG (reference sequence). The CDR3 contains 12 residues. V gave up 5 bases and J gave up 6 bases, with 13 bases separating them. The CDR3 sequence: CAWGQPPQTQYF. Incomplete CDR3 DNA: TGTGCCTGGGGGCAACCGCCCCAGACC. The variable domain in full, completed from reference TRBV30 and TRBJ2-5, reads SQTIHQWPATLVQPVGSPLSLECTVEGTSNPNLYWYRQAAGRGLQLLFYSVGIGQISSEVPQNLSASRPQDRQFILSSKKLLLSDSGFYLCAWGQPPQTQYFGPGTRLLVL.

Ten or more counts support this clone. Read sequence stops 3 residues before the CDR3 end, and the germline J gene provides the missing end. The chain is built from TRBV2 and TRBJ2-7, with TRBD1 matching 8 bases. Per the germline V gene, CDR1 is SNHLY and CDR2 is FYNNEI. The CDR3 is made up of 14 amino acids. Germline trimming cut 7 bases from V and 3 bases from J; bases unmatched to any gene: 8. CDR3 bases read: TGTGCCAGCAAAGGACAGGGTAGCGTCTACGAG. Translation: CASKGQGSVYE. The entire CDR3 sequence reads CASKGQGSVYEQYF.

In its sample, this clone was seen many times. The observed sequence ends 3 residues before the CDR3 terminus, with the missing tail filled in from the germline J gene. The rearrangement joins TRBV29-1 to TRBJ2-3, with D possibly being TRBD2 (6 bases). Germline lookup yields CDR1 SQVTM and CDR2 ANQGSEA. V was pared by 3 bases and J by 0 bases, with 10 bases between. This CDR3 has 14 amino acids. CDR3: CSVDGGTSTDTQYF. CDR3 DNA (partial): TGCAGCGTTGACGGGGGTACTAGCACAGATACG.

This clone was seen ten or more times. Sequencing ends 3 residues short of the CDR3 end; the germline J gene provides the rest. The J gene is TRBJ2-1, the V gene TRBV19, with 9 positions matching TRBD1. The CDR3 has 14 residues. The germline CDR1 and CDR2 sequences are LNHDA and SQIVND (reference sequence). The V gene end was trimmed by 6 bases and the J gene end by 3 bases; junction bases not matched to a gene: 3. The CDR3 DNA, read in part, is TGTGCCAGTAGCCGGGACAGGGACTACAATGAG. Translated, it gives CASSRDRDYNE. The CDR3, in full, reads CASSRDRDYNEQFF.

This clone was seen many times. The read is 3 residues too short to cover the CDR3 end, so that end is filled in from the germline J gene. The V gene is TRBV5-1, the J gene TRBJ2-2, with 8 nucleotides matching TRBD1. CDR3 length equals 15 residues. Germline V lookup: CDR1 SGHRS, CDR2 YFSETQ. V lost 3 bases, J lost 1 base, and 2 bases stayed unmatched. Here the CDR3 reads CASSSGQGNTGELFF. Partial CDR3 DNA: TGCGCCAGCAGCTCCGGACAGGGGAACACCGGGGAG.

This clone was found a few times. The read terminates 3 residues before the CDR3 end, so the remaining end is supplied by the germline J gene. The genes are TRBV6-1 and TRBJ2-2; D is possibly TRBD2 (6 bases). This CDR3 has 15 residues. Germline loops: CDR1 MNHNS, CDR2 SASEGT. CDR3 in amino acids: CASSEGGVRNEKLFF. Incomplete CDR3 DNA: TGTGCCAGCAGTGAAGGCGGGGTACGGAATGAAAAG.

The sample holds many counts of this clone. The sequence runs out 3 residues before the end of the CDR3; the remainder is reconstructed from the germline J gene. The chain is built from TRBV5-1 and TRBJ2-3, with D maybe TRBD2 (6 bases). V was cut by 1 base and J by 0 bases, with 12 bases left in between. CDR3 size: 16 residues. Germline-derived CDR1 and CDR2 are SGHRS and YFSETQ. The CDR3 reads CASSLMGGTSTDTQYF. The CDR3 DNA, read in part, is TGCGCCAGCAGCTTGATGGGGGGTACTAGCACAGATACG.

For this clone: Sequencing ends 3 residues short of the CDR3 end; the germline J gene provides the rest. This chain joins TRBV5-1 and TRBJ2-1; 13 nucleotides match TRBD2. After removal of 4 bases from V and 9 bases from J, the junction contained 10 bases not matched to a gene. This CDR3 spans 16 amino acids. Germline assignment: CDR1 SGHRS and CDR2 YFSETQ. The sequenced CDR3 bases are TGCGCCAGCAGCATCGCCAGGACTAGCGGGAGTACTGAG. Translation: CASSIARTSGSTE. The whole CDR3 reads CASSIARTSGSTEQFF.

To note about this clone: The DNA ends 3 residues before the CDR3 does, and the rest of the CDR3 is filled in from the germline J gene. The chain carries TRBV18 and TRBJ1-2; D not certain. Between the trimmed V and J ends, which lost 0 bases and 5 bases, there was a span of 10 bases. Germline V lookup: CDR1 KGHSH, CDR2 LQKENI. The CDR3 is 14 amino acids. The CDR3 reads CASSPPSRTYGYTF. Partial CDR3 DNA: TGTGCCAGCTCACCACCGAGTAGAACTTATGGC.

Ten or more counts support this clone. The read comes to an end 3 residues before the CDR3 does, leaving the germline J gene to fill in the end. The chain couples TRBV20-1 to TRBJ2-1, with D hard to call. The CDR3 sequence is 19 residues long. V lost 0 bases and J 5 bases, leaving 26 bases between the germline ends. Germline CDR1 reads DFQATT; CDR2 reads SNEGSKA (reference sequence). This CDR3 reads CSARDQGLGLPLNNNEQFF. The part of the CDR3 DNA that was read is TGCAGTGCTAGAGACCAAGGGTTAGGGCTCCCCCTAAACAACAATGAG.

This clone was counted ten times or more. The CDR3 is cut off 3 residues early in the read; its end comes from the germline J gene. V usage is TRBV30 and J usage is TRBJ1-1; TRBD1 might be the D (5 bases). Trimming took 7 bases from V and 7 from J, leaving 13 bases between them. The CDR3 totals 11 residues. Looked up from germline, CDR1 is GTSNPN and CDR2 is SVGIG (reference sequence). The CDR3 here is CASISGFEAFF. The part of the CDR3 DNA that was read is TGTGCCTCCATCTCAGGGTTTGAA.

This clone was recorded at least ten times. The sequence runs out 3 residues before the end of the CDR3; the remainder is reconstructed from the germline J gene. The chain uses TRBV5-1 and TRBJ1-1, with no clear D. Deletions cut 2 bases from V and 0 bases from J, with 17 bases between. This CDR3 comprises 17 residues. Germline V gives CDR1 SGHRS, CDR2 YFSETQ. The CDR3 bases that were read are TGCGCCAGCAGCTTATATCAGCTAGAGGTTATGAACACTGAA. Amino acid sequence: CASSLYQLEVMNTE. The whole CDR3 is CASSLYQLEVMNTEAFF.

This clone was detected a few times. The read is 3 residues too short to cover the CDR3 end, so that end is filled in from the germline J gene. The chain uses TRBV19 and TRBJ2-4, with 8 bases fitting TRBD1. The CDR3 has 13 residues. The germline CDR1 and CDR2 sequences are LNHDA and SQIVND (reference sequence). The CDR3 region is CASSSTGGNGQYF. The CDR3 bases that were read are TGTGCCAGTAGTAGCACAGGGGGGAATGGT.

This clone appeared many times. From the germline J gene comes the end of the CDR3, since the read stops 3 residues before it. The rearrangement uses TRBV20-1 and TRBJ2-3, with 10 bases lining up with TRBD1. V lost 7 bases to trimming and J lost 3 bases; unmatched junction nucleotides: 4. The CDR3 consists of 13 residues. CDR1 is DFQATT and CDR2 is SNEGSKA in the germline V gene (reference sequence). Partial CDR3 DNA: TGCAGTGTTCGGACAGGGGGGACAGATACG. It yields the protein CSVRTGGTDT. The complete CDR3 reads CSVRTGGTDTQYF.

Only a few counts were recorded for this clone. The read finishes 3 residues shy of the CDR3 end, and the germline J gene is used to complete it. This chain uses TRBV30 with TRBJ2-1; 7 bases align to TRBD2. The germline V gene encodes CDR1 GTSNPN and CDR2 SVGIG (reference sequence). The ends lost 7 bases at V and 9 bases at J; junction bases unmatched: 18. The CDR3 is 15 amino acids. Incomplete CDR3 DNA: TGTGCCTTGACAACCCACGCGGGAGAGGCTAGTGAG. Translation: CALTTHAGEASE. The full CDR3 sequence reads CALTTHAGEASEQFF.

This clone was recorded at least ten times. The sequenced part of the CDR3 DNA is TGTGCCAGCAGCTTAGTAGGCGGGACGAACACCGGGGAG. It specifies CASSLVGGTNTGE. The whole CDR3 reads CASSLVGGTNTGELFF. The chain recombines TRBV7-3 with TRBJ2-2, with D maybe TRBD2 (6 bases). The read finishes 3 residues shy of the CDR3 end, and the germline J gene is used to complete it. This CDR3 comprises 16 residues. V was cut by 2 bases and J by 0 bases, with 10 bases left in between. Germline V lookup: CDR1 SGHTA, CDR2 FQGTGA.

Many counts were recorded for this clone. The CDR3 end lies 3 residues beyond the end of the read and is filled in from the germline J gene. The V and J genes are TRBV20-1 and TRBJ2-1; 10 bases are shared with TRBD2. Germline CDR1 DFQATT, CDR2 SNEGSKA (reference sequence). The CDR3 runs to 17 residues. With V trimmed by 2 bases and J by 0 bases, 7 bases remained unmatched. Partial CDR3 DNA: TGCAGTGCTAGACGACTAGCGGGTACGCCCTCCTACAATGAG. As protein: CSARRLAGTPSYNE. The whole CDR3 sequence reads CSARRLAGTPSYNEQFF.

This clone was counted many times. Read sequence stops 3 residues before the CDR3 end, and the germline J gene provides the missing end. This chain uses TRBV7-2 with TRBJ2-1, with D tentatively TRBD2 (6 bases). The CDR3 has 14 amino acids. Germline CDR1 and CDR2: SGHTA and FQGNSA. The part of the CDR3 DNA that was read is TGTGCTTCGCAGGCGGCTAGCGAGTACAATGAG. Translated: CASQAASEYNE. The CDR3 in its entirety is CASQAASEYNEQFF. Drawing the rest from reference TRBV7-2 and TRBJ2-1, the complete variable domain is GAGVSQSPSNKVTEKGKDVELRCDPISGHTALYWYRQSLGQGLEFLIYFQGNSAPDKSGLPSDRFSAERTGGSVSTLTIQRTQQEDSAVYLCASQAASEYNEQFFGPGTRLTVL.

Partial CDR3 DNA: TGTGCCAGCTCCCAAGGACTACAGGGGATGACTGAA. This codes for CASSQGLQGMTE. The complete CDR3 protein is CASSQGLQGMTEAFF. The chain recombines TRBV18 with TRBJ1-1; 7 bases align to TRBD1. From the germline J gene comes the end of the CDR3, since the read stops 3 residues before it. This CDR3 contains 15 residues. The junction had 12 bases not matched to a gene; V was cut back by 6 bases and J by 5 bases. Germline loops: CDR1 KGHSH, CDR2 LQKENI.

Points on this clone: The missing CDR3 end, 3 residues past where the read stops, is filled in from the germline J gene. This sequence joins TRBV19 and TRBJ2-7, with 10 bases identical to TRBD1. Losses at the gene ends were 3 bases for V and 5 bases for J; bases not matched to a gene: 7. The CDR3 totals 15 residues. The germline V gene has CDR1 LNHDA and CDR2 SQIVND (reference sequence). The sequenced CDR3 bases are TGTGCCAGTAGTATCGTAGGGACAGGGGCCCACGAG. It specifies CASSIVGTGAHE. The complete CDR3 reads CASSIVGTGAHEQYF.